This T cell receptor (beta chain) was obtained from a study of T cell changes during pregnancy in multiple sclerosis. This clone has more than one count but fewer than ten. This table comes from immunoSEQ multiplex PCR, and its TCRdb copy is limited to in-frame clones, with some not included. The sample gives roughly 38,000 clones, about 93% of which show up once; roughly 0.6% is in the top ten. The CDR3 is 12 amino acids. The clonotype originates from a female donor with multiple sclerosis, enrolled in a pregnancy study. J is TRBJ1-4 and V is TRBV12-2; the listed D gene, TRBD1, was not tested against the DNA. TRBV12-2 is a pseudogene segment. Source: CD4+ T cells from peripheral blood mononuclear cells, taken in the third trimester of pregnancy. CDR3 coding DNA: TGTGCAAGTCGCTTAGTGGCTGAAAAACTGTTTTTT. Amino acids: CASRLVAEKLFF.